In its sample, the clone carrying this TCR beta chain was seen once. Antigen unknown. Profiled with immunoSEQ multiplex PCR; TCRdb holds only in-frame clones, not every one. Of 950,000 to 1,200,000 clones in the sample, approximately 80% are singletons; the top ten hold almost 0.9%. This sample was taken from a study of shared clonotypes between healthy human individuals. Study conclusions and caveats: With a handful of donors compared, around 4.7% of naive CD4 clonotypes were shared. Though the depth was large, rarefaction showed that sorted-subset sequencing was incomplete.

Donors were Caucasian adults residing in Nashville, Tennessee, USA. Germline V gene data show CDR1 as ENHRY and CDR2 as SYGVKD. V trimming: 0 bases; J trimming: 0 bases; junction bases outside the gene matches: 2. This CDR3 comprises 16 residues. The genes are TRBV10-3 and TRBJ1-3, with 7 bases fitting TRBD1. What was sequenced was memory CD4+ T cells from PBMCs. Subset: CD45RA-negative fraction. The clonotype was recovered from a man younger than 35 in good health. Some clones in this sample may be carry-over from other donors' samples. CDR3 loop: CAISESGQSSGNTIYF. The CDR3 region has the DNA TGTGCCATCAGTGAGTCGGGACAGAGCTCTGGAAACACCATATATTTT.